The next 17 T cell receptor beta chains were all read from a single sample in a study of T cells in Graves' hyperthyroidism and ophthalmopathy. Using RNA transcripts as the source, TCR beta CDR3 regions were amplified. A set of HTBI primers served as the primers for a first-round RT-PCR of the TCR CDR3. TCRdb reanalysed the multiplex PCR reads using MiXCR and keeps one entry per CDR3 protein. The data hold fewer than 350,000 distinct CDR3 sequences, with about an eighth observed a single time. Specimen: blood. The origin of the receptors is a woman aged 25 to 39 with Graves' hyperthyroidism that later progressed to Graves' ophthalmopathy.

This clonotype was detected many times. The chain recombines TRBV7-3 with TRBJ2-5, with TRBD2 matching over 10 bases. The CDR3 extends over 15 amino acids. Germline lookup yields CDR1 SGHTA and CDR2 FQGTGA. The V segment lost 4 bases and the J segment 1 base; nucleotides outside the gene matches: 3. The CDR3 DNA follows: TGTGCCAGCAGCTCCGGACTAGCGGCCCAAGAGACCCAGTACTTC. As protein: CASSSGLAAQETQYF.

The table lists this clonotype with many counts. This chain joins TRBV6-2 or TRBV6-3 and TRBJ2-1; unclear D gene. Germline-derived CDR1 and CDR2 are MNHEY and SVGEGT. The V gene lost 8 bases and the J gene lost 4 bases, with 12 bases spanning the gap. This CDR3 is built from 13 residues. CDR3 in amino acids: CASGGSDYNEQFF. CDR3 bases: TGTGCCAGCGGTGGCTCTGATTACAATGAGCAGTTCTTC.

This clonotype was detected ten times or more. The gene calls are TRBV5-1 and TRBJ2-1; TRBD1 matches at 8 bases. The CDR3 covers 14 residues. Germline loops: CDR1 SGHRS, CDR2 YFSETQ. Unmatched junction bases numbered 7, after V lost 1 base and J lost 10 bases. CDR3 DNA: TGCGCCAGCAGCTTGTTTCAGGGGGCGTGGGAGCAGTTCTTC. Encoded protein: CASSLFQGAWEQFF.

This clonotype has at least ten counts. V gene TRBV20-1 combines with J gene TRBJ2-1; no clear D. The CDR3 covers 12 residues. The germline CDR1 and CDR2 sequences are DFQATT and SNEGSKA (reference sequence). The germline V and J ends were trimmed by 1 base and 9 bases, with 10 bases remaining between them. The CDR3 here is CSARGKLVEQFF. In DNA form, the CDR3 reads TGCAGTGCTAGAGGCAAGCTGGTTGAGCAGTTCTTC.

This chain joins TRBV20-1 and TRBJ2-4, with 8 bases aligning to TRBD1. CDR3 length: 16 residues. Germline V CDR1 and CDR2: DFQATT, SNEGSKA (reference sequence). The trim removed 1 base at V and 3 bases at J, leaving 8 bases unmatched. The CDR3 DNA reads as TGCAGTGCTAGAGGGGACAGGCCTGGGTTCAAAAACATTCAGTACTTC. This translates into CSARGDRPGFKNIQYF.

This clonotype was seen ten or more times. The J gene is TRBJ2-2, the V gene TRBV7-9; maybe TRBD2 (6 bases). This CDR3 is 17 amino acids long. Germline values: CDR1 SEHNR, CDR2 FQNEAQ (reference sequence). Trimming removed 1 base from V and 7 bases from J, with 19 bases in between. CDR3 region: CASSLVSGGTQGGELFF. The CDR3 DNA reads TGTGCCAGCAGCTTAGTATCCGGCGGGACGCAGGGCGGGGAGCTGTTTTTT.

This clonotype has at least ten counts. The rearrangement joins TRBV19 to TRBJ2-1; possible D gene TRBD1, 6 bases. The germline V gene has CDR1 LNHDA and CDR2 SQIVND (reference sequence). The V and J ends lost 3 bases and 0 bases respectively, with 15 bases between them. This CDR3 is 17 amino acids long. CDR3 protein: CASSISFRDTSYNEQFF. CDR3 DNA sequence: TGTGCCAGTAGTATCTCGTTCCGGGACACCTCCTACAATGAGCAGTTCTTC.

The V call is TRBV27, the J call TRBJ1-1; 7 positions match TRBD1. V was pared by 6 bases and J by 0 bases, with 7 bases of the junction left unmatched. CDR1 and CDR2 from the germline V gene are MNHEY and SMNVEV (reference sequence). This CDR3 region has 15 residues. This CDR3 is CASRSTGWVNTEAFF. The CDR3 coding sequence is TGTGCCAGCAGATCGACAGGGTGGGTGAACACTGAAGCTTTCTTT.

In its sample, this clonotype was seen many times. This chain joins TRBV6-1 and TRBJ2-3, with 11 bases matching TRBD2. Germline values: CDR1 MNHNS, CDR2 SASEGT. V shed 4 bases and J 0 bases; nucleotides not matched to a gene: 12. The CDR3 sequence is 19 residues long. DNA for the CDR3: TGTGCCAGCAGTGTAGATACTGCCGGGACTAGCGGAAGCACAGATACGCAGTATTTT. Residues: CASSVDTAGTSGSTDTQYF.

This clonotype was detected many times. The DNA for the CDR3 is TGCAGTGCTAGAGATAGAGGGGCCACCTACAATGAGCAGTTCTTC. The encoded protein is CSARDRGATYNEQFF. J is TRBJ2-1 and V is TRBV20-1, with D possibly called TRBD1 or TRBD2 (5 bases each). The CDR3 loop spans 15 amino acids. The germline CDR1 and CDR2 sequences are DFQATT and SNEGSKA (reference sequence). Deletions cut 0 bases from V and 2 bases from J, with 11 bases between.

The chain combines TRBV20-1 with TRBJ2-4; the D is unclear. Germline CDR1 reads DFQATT; CDR2 reads SNEGSKA (reference sequence). The CDR3 spans 16 residues. V was shortened by 3 bases and J by 1 base, with 16 bases between the two germline ends. The CDR3 coding sequence is TGCAGTGCTAGGGAAAGGAACATACGGGCCAAAAACATTCAGTACTTC. Protein product: CSARERNIRAKNIQYF.

The chain couples TRBV7-3 to TRBJ2-2, with D possibly being TRBD2 (6 bases). The V end was cut by 2 bases, the J end by 6 bases, with 16 bases between. Germline CDR1 SGHTA, CDR2 FQGTGA. The CDR3 is 16 amino acids. The CDR3 loop reads CASSLYGGHGAGELFF. Written as DNA, the CDR3 is TGTGCCAGCAGCTTATACGGGGGTCACGGCGCCGGGGAGCTGTTTTTT.

This clonotype was counted ten times or more. The J gene is TRBJ2-3, the V gene TRBV30; D perhaps matches TRBD1 (6 bases). The CDR3 is 14 residues long. CDR1 is GTSNPN, CDR2 SVGIG, per germline (reference sequence). Trimming left V 5 bases short and J 0 bases short, with 12 bases between. The DNA for the CDR3 is TGTGCCTGGGCGCAGGGGTTGAGCACAGATACGCAGTATTTT. It yields the protein CAWAQGLSTDTQYF.

This clonotype has only a few counts. This chain links TRBV5-6 with TRBJ1-4; 7 bases fit TRBD1. Germline V gives CDR1 SGHDT, CDR2 YYEEEE. The CDR3 runs 14 residues. Germline trimming cut 3 bases from V and 5 bases from J; bases unmatched to any gene: 4. The CDR3 loop is CASSSLRGNEKLFF. CDR3 coding DNA: TGTGCCAGCAGCTCGCTCAGGGGGAATGAAAAACTGTTTTTT.

This clonotype was found many times. V and J are TRBV30 and TRBJ2-3; D is ambiguous. The V end lost 1 base, the J end lost 2 bases, and 4 bases lay between the germline ends. This CDR3 comprises 12 residues. CDR1 GTSNPN and CDR2 SVGIG come from the germline V gene (reference sequence). DNA of the CDR3: TGTGCCTGGAGTGCGAACACAGATACGCAGTATTTT. It specifies CAWSANTDTQYF.

This clonotype came up many times. The J gene is TRBJ1-6, the V gene TRBV28; D is uncertain. This CDR3 spans 13 amino acids. V was shortened by 8 bases and J by 0 bases, with 5 bases between the two germline ends. From germline, CDR1 is MDHEN and CDR2 SYDVKM. The CDR3 loop is CASVSSYNSPLHF. The CDR3 DNA reads as TGTGCCAGCGTCAGCTCCTATAATTCACCCCTCCACTTT.

This clonotype was found many times. This chain uses TRBV5-6 with TRBJ2-3; 7 positions agree with TRBD1. CDR3 size: 17 residues. Trimming removed 0 bases from V and 2 bases from J; junction bases left unmatched: 9. The germline V gene encodes CDR1 SGHDT and CDR2 YYEEEE. DNA for the CDR3: TGTGCCAGCAGCTTGGCGGTTCGGGACAGAGACACAGATACGCAGTATTTT. Its translation: CASSLAVRDRDTDTQYF.